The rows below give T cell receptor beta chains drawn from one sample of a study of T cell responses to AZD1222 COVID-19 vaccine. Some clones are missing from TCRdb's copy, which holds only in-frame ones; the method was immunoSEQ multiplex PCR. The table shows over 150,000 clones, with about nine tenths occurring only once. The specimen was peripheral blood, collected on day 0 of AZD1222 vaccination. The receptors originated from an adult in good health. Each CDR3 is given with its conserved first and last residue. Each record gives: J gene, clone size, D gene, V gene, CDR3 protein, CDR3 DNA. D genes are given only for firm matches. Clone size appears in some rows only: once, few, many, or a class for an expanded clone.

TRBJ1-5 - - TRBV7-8 CASSLVPQGNQPQHF TGTGCCAGCAGCTTAGTCCCACAGGGAAATCAGCCCCAGCATTTT
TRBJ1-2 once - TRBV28 CASISGSGHGYTF TGTGCCAGCATTTCGGGATCGGGTCATGGCTACACCTTC
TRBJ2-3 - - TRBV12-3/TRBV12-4 CASSFLTDTQYF TGTGCCAGCAGTTTTCTGACCGATACGCAGTATTTT
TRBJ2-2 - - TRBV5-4 CASSSSKVNTGELFF TGTGCCAGCAGCTCGTCCAAGGTGAACACCGGGGAGCTGTTTTTT
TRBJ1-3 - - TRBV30 CAWSMGNSGNTIYF TGTGCCTGGAGTATGGGTAACTCTGGAAACACCATATATTTT
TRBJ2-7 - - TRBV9 CASRGNRDLKRQLYEQYF TGTGCCAGCAGAGGAAACCGGGACCTAAAGCGACAACTCTACGAGCAGTACTTC
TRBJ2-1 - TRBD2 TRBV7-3 CASSLTSGSSNEQFF TGTGCCAGCAGCCTGACTAGCGGGAGCTCCAATGAGCAGTTCTTC
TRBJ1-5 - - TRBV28 CATQTPPASNQPQHF TGTGCCACCCAAACTCCGCCCGCTAGCAATCAGCCCCAGCATTTT
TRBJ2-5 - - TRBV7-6 CASSGDRQETQYF TGTGCCAGCAGCGGGGACCGCCAAGAGACCCAGTACTTC
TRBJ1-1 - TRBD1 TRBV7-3 CASSSRTGGGNTEAFF TGTGCCAGCAGCTCCCGGACAGGAGGGGGGAACACTGAAGCTTTCTTT
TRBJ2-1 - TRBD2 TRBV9 CASTRQDSGSYNEQFF TGTGCCAGCACCCGCCAGGATAGCGGGTCCTACAATGAGCAGTTCTTC
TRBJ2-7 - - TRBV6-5 CASSRQGRTYEQYF TGTGCCAGCAGCCGCCAGGGCAGGACCTACGAGCAGTACTTC